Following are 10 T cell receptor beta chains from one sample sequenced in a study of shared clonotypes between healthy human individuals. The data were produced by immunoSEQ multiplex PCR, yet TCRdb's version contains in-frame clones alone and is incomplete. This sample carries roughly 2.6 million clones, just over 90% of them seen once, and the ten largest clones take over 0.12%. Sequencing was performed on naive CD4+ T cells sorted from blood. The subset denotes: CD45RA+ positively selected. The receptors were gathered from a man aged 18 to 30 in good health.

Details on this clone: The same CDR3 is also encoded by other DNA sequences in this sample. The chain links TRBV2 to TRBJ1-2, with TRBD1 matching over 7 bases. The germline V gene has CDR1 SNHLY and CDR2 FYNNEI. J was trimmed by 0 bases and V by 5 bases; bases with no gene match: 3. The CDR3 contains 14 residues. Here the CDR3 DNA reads TGTGCCAGCAGTCGGGACAGCTCTAACTATGGCTACACCTTC. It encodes CASSRDSSNYGYTF.

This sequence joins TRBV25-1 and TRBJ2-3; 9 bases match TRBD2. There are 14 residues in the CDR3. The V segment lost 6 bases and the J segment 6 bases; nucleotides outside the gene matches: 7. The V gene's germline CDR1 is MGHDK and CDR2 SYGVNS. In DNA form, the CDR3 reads TGTGCCAGCAGGGGGCTAGCGGGGTTCGATACGCAGTATTTT. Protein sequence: CASRGLAGFDTQYF.

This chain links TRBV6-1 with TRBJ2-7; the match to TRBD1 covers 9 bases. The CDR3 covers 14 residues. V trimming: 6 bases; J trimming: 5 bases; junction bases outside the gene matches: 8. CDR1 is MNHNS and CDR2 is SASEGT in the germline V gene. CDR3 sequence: CASRAGTGQDEQYF. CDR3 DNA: TGTGCCAGCAGAGCCGGGACAGGGCAGGACGAGCAGTACTTC.

As DNA, the CDR3 is TGTGCCAGCAGCCAATCTGGGGGTAATTCACCCCTCCACTTT. Translating gives CASSQSGGNSPLHF. V is TRBV7-2 and J is TRBJ1-6; perhaps TRBD1 as D (5 bases). V lost 5 bases to trimming and J lost 6 bases, with 11 bases between them. Germline CDR1 is SGHTA and CDR2 is FQGNSA. This CDR3 is 14 amino acids long.

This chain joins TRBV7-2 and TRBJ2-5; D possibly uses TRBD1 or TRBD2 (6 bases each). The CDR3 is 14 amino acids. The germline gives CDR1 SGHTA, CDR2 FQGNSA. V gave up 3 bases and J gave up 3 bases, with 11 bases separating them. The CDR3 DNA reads TGTGCCAGCAGCTTTACAGGGACTGAAGAGACCCAGTACTTC. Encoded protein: CASSFTGTEETQYF.

The CDR3 protein is CASSNRQGGTDTQYF. The CDR3 DNA sequence: TGTGCCAGCAGCAATAGACAGGGTGGCACAGATACGCAGTATTTT. The chain is built from TRBV2 and TRBJ2-3, with 7 bases lining up with TRBD1. The CDR3 is 15 residues long. Trimming took 6 bases from V and 1 from J; bases not matched to a gene: 7. Germline CDR1 SNHLY, CDR2 FYNNEI.

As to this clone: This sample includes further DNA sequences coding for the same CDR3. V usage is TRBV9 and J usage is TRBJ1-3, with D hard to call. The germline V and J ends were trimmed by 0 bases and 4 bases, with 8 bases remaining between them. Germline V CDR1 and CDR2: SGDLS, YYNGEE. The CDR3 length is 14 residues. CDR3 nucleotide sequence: TGTGCCAGCAGCGTAGGAGGGTTGGGAAACACCATATATTTT. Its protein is CASSVGGLGNTIYF.

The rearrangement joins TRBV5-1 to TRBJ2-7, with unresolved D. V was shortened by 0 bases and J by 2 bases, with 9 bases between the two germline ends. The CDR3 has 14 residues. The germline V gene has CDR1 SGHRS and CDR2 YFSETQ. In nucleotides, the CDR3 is TGCGCCAGCAGCTTGGCGTCCGTGCCCTACGAGCAGTACTTC. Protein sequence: CASSLASVPYEQYF.

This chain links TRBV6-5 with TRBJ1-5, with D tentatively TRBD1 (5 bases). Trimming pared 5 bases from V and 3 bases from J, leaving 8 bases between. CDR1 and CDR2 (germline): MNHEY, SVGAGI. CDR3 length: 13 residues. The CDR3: CASSTGLNQPQHF. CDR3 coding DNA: TGTGCCAGCAGTACAGGTCTCAATCAGCCCCAGCATTTT.

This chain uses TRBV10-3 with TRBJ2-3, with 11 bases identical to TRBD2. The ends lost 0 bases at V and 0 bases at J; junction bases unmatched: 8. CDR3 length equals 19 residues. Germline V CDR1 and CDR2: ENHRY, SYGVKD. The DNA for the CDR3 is TGTGCCATCAGTGAGTCGGCGGGGACTAGCGGCACTAGCACAGATACGCAGTATTTT. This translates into CAISESAGTSGTSTDTQYF.